This T cell receptor beta chain was captured in a study of T cells in Graves' hyperthyroidism and ophthalmopathy. Amplification of TCR beta CDR3 regions used RNA as the template. First-round RT-PCR with HTBI primers amplified the TCR CDR3 region. TCRdb itself ran the multiplex PCR reads through MiXCR, one entry per CDR3 protein. The table shows about 400,000 distinct CDR3 sequences, with over 12% occurring only once. A roughly 9.3 ml volume of fresh peripheral blood provided the PBMCs. The CDR3 is made up of 16 amino acids. V was clipped by 0 bases and J by 5 bases, with 13 bases between them. Germline loops: CDR1 SGHVS, CDR2 FQNEAQ. Points from the study as a whole: In the blood, most expanded thyroid clonotypes above 0.001 appeared as well.

This clonotype was found a few times. What it recognizes is unknown. This could be a read error, since a much larger clone is one nucleotide away. The V gene is TRBV7-8, the J gene TRBJ2-2; tentatively, D is TRBD1 (5 bases). Material for sequencing was blood. This receptor was taken from a man between 45 and 60 years old with Graves' ophthalmopathy. The CDR3 nucleotides are TGTGCCAGCAGCTTAGCATCGTCAGGGCCGACCGGGGAGCTGTTTTTT. It specifies CASSLASSGPTGELFF.